This TCR beta chain appears in the sequencing data of a study of blood T cell repertoires in COVID-19. The CDR3 is made up of 16 amino acids. Germline V CDR1 and CDR2: MNHEY, SVGEGT. V lost 2 bases to trimming and J lost 5 bases; unmatched junction nucleotides: 7. Produced via immunoSEQ multiplex PCR; TCRdb's table is partial and in-frame only. The sample holds about 430,000 clones, around nine tenths seen once. The sequenced sample was PBMCs or T cells enriched from blood (not recorded which). This chain joins TRBV6-2 or TRBV6-3 and TRBJ2-2; TRBD1 agrees at 8 bases. The receptor was derived from a woman younger than 35 who had been exposed to COVID-19. CDR3 protein: CASSYPQGARTGELFF. Here the CDR3 DNA reads TGTGCCAGCAGTTACCCTCAGGGGGCCCGGACCGGGGAGCTGTTTTTT.